The text below deals with one T cell receptor beta chain. No antigen is known for it. Read coverage stops 3 residues before the CDR3 terminus; the germline J gene supplies the remainder. The entry originates in a study of T cells in women clearing cervical HPV infection (dated by TCRdb to 2016 to 2019). General notes on the study: The cases were roughly 25 women with histologically confirmed HPV16-related CIN3 or worse, and 2 of these cases were invasive cancers. Controls were 25 or so women whose single incident HPV16 infection cleared within 12 months without precancer or cancer developing. Case blood was taken at the visit when the lesion was first identified, whereas control blood was taken when infection was no longer detected. For cases, a median interval of nearly 150 days, with an interquartile range of about 80 to 200 days, was observed between lesion detection and blood sampling. Since only a few of the women had HLA typing available, the possibility that HLA type was acting as a confounder could not be ruled out. An exploratory proof-of-principle case-control study, nested within the Guanacaste HPV Natural History Study in Costa Rica, was conducted to compare TCR repertoires across cervical HPV16 outcomes. Cases and controls were matched on year of sample collection and on age within five years. Cases had a median age of approximately 35 years and controls had a median age of 38, with no significant differences in baseline characteristics. The parent cohort enrolled roughly 10,000 women aged 18 or older in Guanacaste, Costa Rica, during about 1992 to 1995 and followed them for approximately 7 years. Five blinded duplicates per group were added as quality controls, so that 60 or so samples were obtained: 50 or so participants and some 10 replicates. On the study overall, not on this receptor specifically: Significantly higher TCR repertoire richness was observed in CIN3+ cases than in controls across sequencing depths, whereas no difference in evenness was found. The cross-sectional design could not show whether associations preceded infection or resulted from it; effector/memory subsets and HPV-specific T cells were not isolated. Lower TRBV6-7 relative abundance was observed in cases than in controls (approximately 0.1% versus 0.16%; Bonferroni P = 0.0008). Cases were distinguished from controls with an estimated AUC of roughly 0.79 by random forest classifiers combining richness and V gene abundances. T-cell numbers per sample were unknown, so richness differences could reflect varying T-cell content rather than repertoire biology.

The immunoSEQ assay used multiplex PCR to amplify TCR beta CDR3 regions from an average of approximately 1,200 ng of genomic DNA per sample. The assay corrected primer bias using a complete synthetic TCR repertoire to establish an amplification baseline. The amplicons were sequenced on the Illumina platform. The study's own analysis went as follows. Sequence errors were corrected by clustering with frequency ratios and a modified nearest-neighbor algorithm, and the sequences were then analyzed in the immunoSEQ Analyzer using IMGT gene definitions. TCR richness and evenness were averaged over 20 rarefaction repeats at each rarefaction depth, excluding samples with fewer sequences than the depth. V, D and J gene relative abundances were compared between groups with Wilcoxon rank sum tests, applying FDR correction. Blinded duplicates gave an intraclass correlation of around 95% for TCR richness and an average of around 76% across 70 or so gene segments. TCRdb provides this immuneACCESS table in a form limited to in-frame rearrangements. Some clones are lacking; in checked studies, under half of them reflect an unresolved V gene, and why the rest are absent is not known. Clone size and the V and J calls come from that table; the DNA yielded D and trimming. Per the sample table, the count is about 24,000 clones. The ten largest clonotypes hold approximately 5.5% of the sample.

Every participant had a single incident cervical HPV16 infection, and women with prevalent HPV16 infections were excluded. Cervical HPV DNA was detected with MY09/MY11 PCR, and genotyping was done by dot-blot hybridization. Under 17 mL of heparinized blood was centrifuged, after which the buffy coat was aliquoted, frozen at -30 degrees C, and then stored at -80 degrees C. QIAGEN kits were used to extract genomic DNA from buffy coat specimens. The CDR3 starts with the cysteine, ends with the phenylalanine, and has 15 residues. The DNA shown is the part of the CDR3 that was read: 36 bases, in frame from base 1. CDR1 SGHDT and CDR2 YYEEEE were looked up in the germline V gene. V and J are trimmed by 4 bases and 5 bases, and the gene matches miss 4 bases of the junction.

This TCR was recovered from a woman between 18 and 70 years old with a cervical HPV16 infection that either progressed to CIN3+ or cleared (not recorded which). The chain couples TRBV5-6 to TRBJ2-1, with 12 bases aligning to TRBD2. Material for sequencing was blood buffy coat. The CDR3 amino acid sequence is: CASSTGLAGNNEQFF. Incomplete CDR3 DNA: TGTGCCAGCAGCACTGGACTAGCGGGAAACAATGAG.